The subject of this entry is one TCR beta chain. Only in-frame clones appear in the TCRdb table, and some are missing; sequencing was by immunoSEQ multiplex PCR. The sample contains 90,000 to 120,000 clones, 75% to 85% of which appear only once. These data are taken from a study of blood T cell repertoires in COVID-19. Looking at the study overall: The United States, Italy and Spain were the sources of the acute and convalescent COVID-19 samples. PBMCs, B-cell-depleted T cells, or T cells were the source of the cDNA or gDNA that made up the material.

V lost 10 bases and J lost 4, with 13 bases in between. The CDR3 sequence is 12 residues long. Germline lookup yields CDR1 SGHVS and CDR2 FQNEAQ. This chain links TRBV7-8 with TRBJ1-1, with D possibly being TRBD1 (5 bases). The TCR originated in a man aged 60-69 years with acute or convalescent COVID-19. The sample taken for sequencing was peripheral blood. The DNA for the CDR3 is TGTGCCACCCTGGGGGGGGGCACTGAAGCTTTCTTT. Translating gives CATLGGGTEAFF.